A single sample is the source of the 5 T cell receptor beta chains below, sequenced in a study of blood T cell repertoires in COVID-19. Generated by immunoSEQ multiplex PCR, the TCRdb table keeps only in-frame clones and is missing some. The data show fewer than 250,000 clones, with about 88% seen just once and 3% to 3.5% held by the top ten. The specimen was peripheral blood. These receptors were collected from a man aged 60 to 75 with acute or convalescent COVID-19.

The chain uses TRBV2 and TRBJ1-3; D is uncertain. This CDR3 is 16 amino acids long. With 1 base removed from V and 1 base from J, the gap between germline ends came to 11 bases. Germline V gives CDR1 SNHLY, CDR2 FYNNEI. The CDR3 nucleotides read TGTGCCAGCAGTGAAGTGGAGGGCCCTTCTGGAAACACCATATATTTT. It is translated as CASSEVEGPSGNTIYF.

The V and J genes are TRBV10-3 and TRBJ1-2, with a tentative D call TRBD1 (5 bases). Between the trimmed V and J ends, which lost 6 bases and 0 bases, there was a span of 11 bases. Germline CDR1 and CDR2: ENHRY and SYGVKD. The CDR3 runs to 14 residues. DNA for the CDR3: TGTGCCATCAGAATGACAGAAGCTAACTATGGCTACACCTTC. Encoded protein: CAIRMTEANYGYTF.

This rearrangement joins TRBV5-1 to TRBJ1-1; 8 bases map to TRBD1. Germline V gene sequence: CDR1 SGHRS, CDR2 YFSETQ. The CDR3 contains 12 residues. Trimming removed 4 bases from V and 8 bases from J; junction bases left unmatched: 4. The CDR3 bases are TGCGCCAGCAGCCTGGGGGACAGGGAAGCTTTCTTT. As protein: CASSLGDREAFF.

V usage is TRBV27 and J usage is TRBJ2-3, with D unclear. This CDR3 region has 12 residues. Germline V gives CDR1 MNHEY, CDR2 SMNVEV (reference sequence). V dropped 6 bases and J dropped 1 base, with 5 bases sitting between them. CDR3 loop: CASRRGTDTQYF. The DNA of the CDR3 is TGTGCCAGCAGACGGGGCACAGATACGCAGTATTTT.

This chain connects TRBV19 to TRBJ2-7, with 8 bases aligning to TRBD1. The CDR3 totals 16 residues. Germline-derived CDR1 and CDR2 are LNHDA and SQIVND (reference sequence). The V segment lost 4 bases and the J segment 1 base; nucleotides outside the gene matches: 9. CDR3 in DNA: TGTGCCAGTAGTACCTTCTCAGACAGGGGTTCCTACGAGCAGTACTTC. Its protein is CASSTFSDRGSYEQYF. Supplemented by reference TRBV19 and TRBJ2-7, the full variable domain reads DGGITQSPKYLFRKEGQNVTLSCEQNLNHDAMYWYRQDPGQGLRLIYYSQIVNDFQKGDIAEGYSVSREKKESFPLTVTSAQKNPTAFYLCASSTFSDRGSYEQYFGPGTRLTVT.